The clone carrying this TCR beta chain appeared once. Its target is unknown. The PCR contained 60 Vbeta and 13 Jbeta primers. Some clones are missing from TCRdb's copy, which holds only in-frame ones; the method was immunoSEQ multiplex PCR. The sample lists more than 85,000 clones; 76% were seen once. This entry belongs to a study of cytomegalovirus exposure and HLA in healthy donors. Whole-study results and caveats: The study carried out a later analysis of TCR beta sequences. It associated roughly 17,000 of them with specific HLA alleles at a false discovery rate of 0.05. In vitro work confirmed that a few CMV-associated chains recognize CMV antigens. The likely explanation for a cluster of highly shared sequence variants was sequencing artifact.

The J segment lost 8 bases and the V segment lost 4 bases, leaving 7 bases of the junction unmatched. Per the germline V gene, CDR1 is SGDLS and CDR2 is YYNGEE. The CDR3 covers 16 residues. The chain couples TRBV9 to TRBJ2-1, with TRBD2 matching over 15 bases. The receptor was derived from a middle-aged man in good health and CMV-seropositive. The sequencing input was PBMCs. Here the CDR3 DNA reads TGTGCCAGCAGCCCCCGGACTAGCGGGAGGGCCCATGAGCAGTTCTTC. It translates to CASSPRTSGRAHEQFF.